This T cell receptor beta chain originates from a study of cytomegalovirus exposure and HLA in healthy donors. Study-level background: Unique TCRs numbering some 93 million, obtained from HLA-typed donors, made up an early data release.

The PCR had 60 Vbeta and 13 Jbeta primers. Per the original methods: Some 10 million of tens of millions of unique TCR beta chains were shared, per a later count. Profiling relied on immunoSEQ multiplex PCR, and the TCRdb table lists in-frame clones only, not all of them. That table is the source of V, J and clone size, and D and trimming were worked out from the DNA. The table includes approximately 51,000 clones, about four fifths detected once. V lost 4 bases to trimming and J lost 7 bases; unmatched junction nucleotides: 11. Germline V lookup: CDR1 SGHTS, CDR2 YDEGEE. The CDR3 totals 15 residues. Overall study findings and caveats: There were 150 or so TCR beta chains listed as cytomegalovirus-associated. What a later analysis showed was that several of the most significant clusters appeared linked to common viral pathogens.

Notes on this clone: Its antigen is currently unknown.

V is TRBV5-8 and J is TRBJ1-1; 9 bases are shared with TRBD1. The clonotype originates from a boy aged 5-17 years in good health and CMV-seropositive. The specimen was PBMCs. The CDR3: CASSHDYRGRGEAFF. CDR3 DNA sequence: TGTGCCAGCAGCCATGATTACAGGGGGCGAGGTGAAGCTTTCTTT.